One and the same sample provided the 18 T cell receptor beta chains below, sequenced in a study of T cells in Graves' hyperthyroidism and ophthalmopathy. What was amplified from RNA transcripts were TCR beta CDR3 regions. Using the HTBI primer set, a first-round RT-PCR was run on the TCR CDR3. Using its own MiXCR run on the multiplex PCR reads, TCRdb lists one record per CDR3 protein. The sample shows about 560,000 distinct CDR3 sequences, around 17% of them seen only once. The sequencing input was blood. The receptors were gathered from a woman younger than 35 with Graves' hyperthyroidism.

This rearrangement joins TRBV24-1 to TRBJ1-2, with a possible D match to TRBD1 (6 bases). Trimming shortened V by 3 bases and J by 7 bases, and 8 bases separated the two germline ends. Germline values: CDR1 KGHDR, CDR2 SFDVKD. This CDR3 has 12 residues. The CDR3 bases are TGTGCCACCAGTGATCCAGGGGTTGGCTACACCTTC. Its translation: CATSDPGVGYTF.

As to this clonotype: This could be a read error, since a much larger clone is one nucleotide away. The chain couples TRBV7-9 to TRBJ2-5, with 11 nucleotides matching TRBD2. V lost 3 bases to trimming and J lost 5 bases; unmatched junction nucleotides: 8. CDR1 is SEHNR and CDR2 is FQNEAQ in the germline V gene (reference sequence). This CDR3 has 16 residues. CDR3 protein: CASSFELAGGRETQYF. The CDR3 DNA reads as TGTGCCAGCAGCTTTGAGCTAGCGGGAGGTCGGGAGACCCAGTACTTC.

This chain uses TRBV7-2 with TRBJ2-3; D not resolved. Per germline, CDR1 SGHTA and CDR2 FQGNSA. Trimming took off 5 bases at V and 3 bases at J, with 12 bases between the two ends. This CDR3 contains 14 residues. CDR3 DNA sequence: TGTGCCAGCAGCCCCCGTCGGGTTACAGATACGCAGTATTTT. It encodes CASSPRRVTDTQYF.

This clonotype was observed at least ten times. The chain employs TRBV10-3 and TRBJ1-2, with TRBD1 matching 8 bases. This CDR3 is 15 amino acids long. Losses at the gene ends were 3 bases for V and 3 bases for J; bases not matched to a gene: 6. Germline V gene lookup returns CDR1 ENHRY and CDR2 SYGVKD. The CDR3 sequence: CAISDGQGVDYGYTF. As DNA, the CDR3 is TGTGCCATCAGTGACGGACAGGGCGTTGACTATGGCTACACCTTC.

The chain joins TRBV27 to TRBJ2-6; a possible D gene is TRBD2 (5 bases). Germline CDR1 MNHEY, CDR2 SMNVEV (reference sequence). Deletions cut 5 bases from V and 0 bases from J, with 11 bases between. CDR3 size: 16 residues. The CDR3 bases are TGTGCCAGCAGTGAATCGCTAGCCTCTGGGGCCAACGTCCTGACTTTC. Encoded protein: CASSESLASGANVLTF.

Regarding this clonotype: With a much larger clone just one base away, this may be a read error. The CDR3 bases are TGCAGTGCTAGGGGGTCAATTTCCTACGAGCGGTACTTC. The encoded protein is CSARGSISYERYF. V usage is TRBV20-1 and J usage is TRBJ2-7; D gene unclear. Germline CDR1 is DFQATT and CDR2 is SNEGSKA (reference sequence). The CDR3 sequence is 13 residues long.

This clonotype was seen only a few times. The gene calls are TRBV20-1 and TRBJ1-5; D is uncertain. Germline CDR1 DFQATT, CDR2 SNEGSKA (reference sequence). V was cut by 3 bases and J by 9 bases, with 15 bases left in between. This CDR3 is 13 amino acids long. The CDR3 coding sequence is TGCAGTGCTAGTGATGGCGGGGTAGGGCCCCAGCATTTT. Protein: CSASDGGVGPQHF.

This clonotype was observed many times. The chain links TRBV20-1 to TRBJ2-7; 12 bases map to TRBD2. V lost 5 bases and J lost 5; bases outside the gene matches: 4. This CDR3 region has 13 residues. CDR1 and CDR2 (germline): DFQATT, SNEGSKA (reference sequence). This CDR3 is CSAPSGRANEQYF. The CDR3 DNA reads TGCAGTGCTCCTAGCGGGAGGGCCAACGAGCAGTACTTC.

In its sample, this clonotype was seen many times. V usage is TRBV3-1 and J usage is TRBJ1-2; the match to TRBD1 covers 10 bases. This CDR3 comprises 15 residues. Germline-derived CDR1 and CDR2 are LGHDT and YNNKEL (reference sequence). Losses at the gene ends were 1 base for V and 8 bases for J; bases not matched to a gene: 7. This CDR3 reads CASSQGSGQGYGYTF. CDR3 nucleotides: TGTGCCAGCAGCCAAGGGTCGGGACAGGGGTACGGCTACACCTTC.

This clonotype occurred a few times. V gene TRBV3-1 combines with J gene TRBJ2-4; no clear D gene. This CDR3 has 14 amino acids. Per the germline V gene, CDR1 is LGHDT and CDR2 is YNNKEL (reference sequence). V was trimmed by 2 bases and J by 0 bases, leaving 5 bases between them. CDR3 DNA: TGTGCCAGCAGCCAAAGAGTAGCCAAAAACATTCAGTACTTC. This gives the protein CASSQRVAKNIQYF.

Ten or more counts support this clonotype. V and J are TRBV28 and TRBJ2-7; unclear D gene. Trimming removed 9 bases at V and 7 bases at J, with 13 bases between. Germline-derived CDR1 and CDR2 are MDHEN and SYDVKM. This CDR3 has 11 residues. The CDR3 here is CASSLAWEQYF. The CDR3 region has the DNA TGTGCCAGTTCCTTGGCTTGGGAGCAGTACTTC.

This clonotype appeared a few times. DNA of the CDR3: TGTGCCAGCAGTGGGTTGGCGGGGGGCCTCCTAACCGGGGAGCTGTTTTTT. This gives the protein CASSGLAGGLLTGELFF. The rearrangement uses TRBV2 and TRBJ2-2, with 8 bases lining up with TRBD2. After removal of 4 bases from V and 5 bases from J, the junction contained 12 bases not matched to a gene. The CDR3 is 17 amino acids. Germline values: CDR1 SNHLY, CDR2 FYNNEI.

This clonotype was recorded many times. This sequence joins TRBV6-1 and TRBJ2-5, with 9 bases fitting TRBD1. Germline CDR1 and CDR2: MNHNS and SASEGT. The CDR3 is 13 amino acids. J lost 2 bases, V lost 6 bases, and 1 base had no gene match. CDR3 region: CASSDRGQETQYF. The CDR3 nucleotides are TGTGCCAGCAGCGACAGGGGGCAAGAGACCCAGTACTTC.

To note about this clonotype: This may stem from a read error, because a much larger clone lies one nucleotide away. V and J are TRBV20-1 and TRBJ2-7; D unclear. This CDR3 is built from 15 residues. Germline values: CDR1 DFQATT, CDR2 SNEGSKA (reference sequence). DNA for the CDR3: TGCAGTGCTAGATCTCCTCGGAGACCAGGCAACGAGCCGTACTTC. This translates into CSARSPRRPGNEPYF.

The chain has TRBV27 and TRBJ2-3; 7 bases align to TRBD1. V lost 2 bases and J lost 4; bases outside the gene matches: 3. The CDR3 runs to 14 residues. Looked up from germline, CDR1 is MNHEY and CDR2 is SMNVEV (reference sequence). The CDR3: CASSLQGESDTQYF. The CDR3 nucleotides read TGTGCCAGCAGTTTACAGGGGGAGTCAGATACGCAGTATTTT.

This clonotype was seen at least ten times. The chain uses TRBV27 and TRBJ2-3; 10 bases fit TRBD2. Germline V lookup: CDR1 MNHEY, CDR2 SMNVEV (reference sequence). V dropped 4 bases and J dropped 2; count of bases not matched to a gene: 9. The CDR3 consists of 17 residues. CDR3 nucleotides: TGTGCCAGCAGTTCCCCACGGACTAGCGGCAACACAGATACGCAGTATTTT. It translates to CASSSPRTSGNTDTQYF.

This clonotype was recorded many times. This sequence joins TRBV6-5 and TRBJ2-2; TRBD1 aligns across 7 bases. CDR1 is MNHEY and CDR2 is SVGAGI in the germline V gene. V was clipped by 2 bases and J by 6 bases; unmatched bases: 6. The CDR3 is 15 residues long. The chain's CDR3 is CASSYRGPYAGELFF. CDR3 DNA: TGTGCCAGCAGTTACAGGGGGCCATACGCCGGGGAGCTGTTTTTT.

This rearrangement joins TRBV12-3 or TRBV12-4 to TRBJ2-3; 8 bases agree with TRBD1. V shed 6 bases and J 0 bases; nucleotides not matched to a gene: 5. CDR3 length: 15 residues. CDR3 sequence: CASSWTGISTDTQYF. CDR3 nucleotide sequence: TGTGCCAGCAGCTGGACAGGGATTAGCACAGATACGCAGTATTTT.